Listed below are T cell receptor beta chains from one sample, sequenced in a study of cytomegalovirus exposure and HLA in healthy donors. The repertoire was sequenced with immunoSEQ multiplex PCR; TCRdb's copy has only in-frame clones and lacks some. The table includes about 140,000 clones, approximately 82% detected once. Sequencing was done on a sample of PBMCs. The receptors were gathered from a man aged 18 to 29 in good health and CMV-seropositive. The CDR3 runs from the conserved cysteine through the conserved F or W. Fields, in order: D gene, J gene, V gene, clone size, CDR3 length, CDR3 DNA, CDR3 protein. A D gene is named only where the DNA matches it firmly. Size is omitted from some rows. Given values are once, few, many or a class for expanded clones.

>NA|TRBJ2-3|TRBV7-6|few|15
TGTGCCAGCAGCCCTGGGGCACTGAGCACAGATACGCAGTATTTT
CASSPGALSTDTQYF
>NA|TRBJ1-2|TRBV28|NA|11
TGTGCCAGCAGTCTTTACTATGGCTACACCTTC
CASSLYYGYTF
>NA|TRBJ2-5|TRBV30|NA|13
TGTGCCTGGAGTATGGGGGAGGCCTGGACCCAGTACTTC
CAWSMGEAWTQYF
>NA|TRBJ2-7|TRBV2|few|15
TGTGCCAGCAGTGAGGGGGGAGGAAGCTCCTACGAGCAGTACTTC
CASSEGGGSSYEQYF
>NA|TRBJ2-5|TRBV25-1|NA|9
TGTGCCACAGGAGAGACCCAGTACTTC
CATGETQYF
>TRBD2|TRBJ2-3|TRBV7-9|NA|15
TGTGCCAGCAGCTTTAGCGGGAGATTTCCAGATACGCAGTATTTT
CASSFSGRFPDTQYF
>NA|TRBJ2-3|TRBV29-1|NA|15
TGCAGCGTGGATAGGGGGGAGGGCCGAAAAGATACGCAGTATTTT
CSVDRGEGRKDTQYF
>NA|TRBJ2-1|TRBV5-6|NA|17
TGTGCCAGCAGCTTGGCTGCGGGAAATCGGGTTACCGATGAGCAGTTCTTC
CASSLAAGNRVTDEQFF
>NA|TRBJ1-2|TRBV5-6|NA|12
TGTGCCAGCAGCGACAGCCGTTATGGCTACACCTTC
CASSDSRYGYTF
>TRBD1|TRBJ2-1|TRBV30|NA|15
TGTGCCTGGCGACAGGGAGCCCTCTCCTACAATGAGCAGTTCTTC
CAWRQGALSYNEQFF
>NA|TRBJ2-7|TRBV9|NA|14
TGTGCCAGCAGCGTAGAAAGTAGGAGTGCCGAGCAGTACTTC
CASSVESRSAEQYF
>NA|TRBJ2-4|TRBV28|NA|15
TGTGCCAGCACCAGGGAGGGAGGGGGTAAAAACATTCAGTACTTC
CASTREGGGKNIQYF
>NA|TRBJ2-5|TRBV2|NA|13
TGTGCCAGCAGAGACCCCTCGCGGGAGACCCAGTACTTC
CASRDPSRETQYF
>NA|TRBJ1-1|TRBV7-9|NA|14
TGTGCCAGCAGTTCCCGACATTTCTACACTGAAGCTTTCTTT
CASSSRHFYTEAFF
>NA|TRBJ1-5|TRBV28|NA|16
TGTGCCAGCAGTTTAGCCCTGAAGGGGGGCAATCAGCCCCAGCATTTT
CASSLALKGGNQPQHF
>TRBD2|TRBJ2-7|TRBV11-3|NA|15
TGTGCCAGCAGCTACCAGACTAGCGGCCCTACGACGCAGTACTTC
CASSYQTSGPTTQYF
>TRBD1|TRBJ2-7|TRBV5-1|NA|13
TGCGCCAGCAACGACTGGACAGGGGGCAAGCAGTACTTC
CASNDWTGGKQYF
>NA|TRBJ2-1|TRBV7-8|NA|14
TGTGCCAGCAGCTTAGCGGCGTCAGGTGGTGAGCAGTTCTTC
CASSLAASGGEQFF
>NA|TRBJ2-1|TRBV2|NA|13
TGTGCCAGCTCCCCTAACAGGAACAATGAGCAGTTCTTC
CASSPNRNNEQFF
>NA|TRBJ2-7|TRBV27|NA|14
TGTGCCAGCAGTTGGGATAGCGGATCCTACGAGCAGTACTTC
CASSWDSGSYEQYF
>NA|TRBJ2-3|TRBV5-1|NA|18
TGCGCCAGCAGCTCTATTATTTGGCCCAATAATATCAGGGATACGCAGTATTTT
CASSSIIWPNNIRDTQYF
>NA|TRBJ1-5|TRBV19|NA|16
TGTGCCAGTAGTATTGCCAGTTTTTATAGCAATCAGCCCCAGCATTTT
CASSIASFYSNQPQHF
>NA|TRBJ1-3|TRBV4-1|NA|15
TGCGCCAGCAGCCAATACACAGGGTCCGCCGACACCATATATTTT
CASSQYTGSADTIYF
>NA|TRBJ2-6|TRBV27|NA|21
TGTGCCAGCAGTTCGAATCCCGGGTTTTCCTCCTGGAACTCTGGGGCCAACGTCCTGACTTTC
CASSSNPGFSSWNSGANVLTF
>TRBD2|TRBJ2-1|TRBV7-3|few|19
TGTGCCAGCAGCCCAACGGGTAGCGGGAGGGCCCGAGGGAGAAATGAGCAGTTCTTC
CASSPTGSGRARGRNEQFF
>NA|TRBJ1-6|TRBV9|NA|15
TGTGCCAGCAGCGCGGGAGACAGTCATTACTCACCCCTCCACTTT
CASSAGDSHYSPLHF
>TRBD1|TRBJ2-2|TRBV4-1|NA|16
TGCGCCAGCAGCCGACGGACAGGGGATTTCACCGGGGAGCTGTTTTTT
CASSRRTGDFTGELFF
>NA|TRBJ2-7|TRBV5-1|NA|14
TGCGCCAGCAGCCTACAGGGAGTTGGCAACGAGCAGTACTTC
CASSLQGVGNEQYF
>NA|TRBJ2-7|TRBV29-1|NA|12
TGCAGCGTCACCCGGGAAGACTACGAGCAGTACTTC
CSVTREDYEQYF
>TRBD2|TRBJ2-1|TRBV13|NA|16
TGTGCCAGCAGCCCCTATTCCCTTAGCGGGGGGAATGAGCAGTTCTTC
CASSPYSLSGGNEQFF
>NA|TRBJ1-2|TRBV10-3|NA|15
TGTGCCATCAGTGAGCCCCCGGGAGCGGTGAGGGGCTACACCTTC
CAISEPPGAVRGYTF
>NA|TRBJ1-3|TRBV6-5|NA|13
TGTGCCAGCAGTCCAGACTCTGGAAACACCATATATTTT
CASSPDSGNTIYF
>NA|TRBJ1-5|TRBV7-9|NA|15
TGTTCCAGCAGCCCAGGGGTTTCGGGCAATCAGCCCCAGCATTTT
CSSSPGVSGNQPQHF
>TRBD2|TRBJ2-2|TRBV11-2|NA|15
TGTGCCAGCAGCTCCCCCTGGGAGGGTGTCGGGGAGCTGTTTTTT
CASSSPWEGVGELFF
>NA|TRBJ2-7|TRBV7-9|NA|14
TGTGCCAGCAGCGCACAGGGTGTTTCTTACGAGCAGTACTTC
CASSAQGVSYEQYF
>NA|TRBJ2-7|TRBV7-2|NA|17
TGTGCCAGCCGCTTAGCGCGGGGCGGGGGCTACTCCTACGAGCAGTACTTC
CASRLARGGGYSYEQYF
>NA|TRBJ1-1|TRBV7-9|NA|12
TGTGCCAGCAGCGCCATCGGCACTGAAGCTTTCTTT
CASSAIGTEAFF
>TRBD1|TRBJ1-5|TRBV28|NA|19
TGTGCCAGCAGTGGGGAATCGGCTGGGGACAGCGGAAGCAATCAGCCCCAGCATTTT
CASSGESAGDSGSNQPQHF
>NA|TRBJ1-4|TRBV6-5|few|15
TGTGCCAGCAGTTTAGGGGCAGCAACTAATGAAAAACTGTTTTTT
CASSLGAATNEKLFF
>NA|TRBJ1-1|TRBV20-1|NA|11
TGCAGTGCTAGAGCGGCGGAGGGGGCTTTCTTT
CSARAAEGAFF
>NA|TRBJ1-5|TRBV19|NA|18
TGTGCCAGCCACCCCTCGAGGGGTGGGGAGGTTGGCAATCAGCCCCAGCATTTT
CASHPSRGGEVGNQPQHF